This TCR beta chain was recovered during a study of blood T cell repertoires in COVID-19. Overall study: Whether acute or convalescent, the COVID-19 samples came from the United States, Italy and Spain.

The germline V gene has CDR1 SNHLY and CDR2 FYNNEI. The V gene end was trimmed by 5 bases and the J gene end by 5 bases; junction bases not matched to a gene: 3. The CDR3 totals 13 residues. The assay was immunoSEQ multiplex PCR, and TCRdb's table has in-frame clones only and misses some. The table includes about 180,000 clones, about 81% detected once. Seattle cases were enrolled at active infection and followed longitudinally. Sequencing was performed on peripheral blood. This TCR was sampled from a woman aged 80 or over with COVID-19, enrolled during active disease. The chain combines TRBV2 with TRBJ1-5; 7 bases line up with TRBD1. As DNA, the CDR3 is TGTGCCAGCAGTCAGGGGGGAGATCAGCCCCAGCATTTT. Translation gives CASSQGGDQPQHF.